This TCR beta chain was found in a study of siplizumab effects on memory and regulatory T cells. Sequencing was performed with immunoSEQ multiplex PCR; in TCRdb, only in-frame clones are kept and a portion is missing. The sample records approximately 100,000 clones, approximately 91% being singletons. With regard to this clone: Its target is not known.

CDR1 SGDLS and CDR2 YYNGEE come from the germline V gene. J lost 2 bases, V lost 0 bases, and 5 bases had no gene match. This CDR3 region has 16 residues. Findings and limits, study-wide: Suppressive activity of Tregs proliferating in siplizumab cultures remained unconfirmed. With siplizumab, cumulative frequency of CD4+ memory-derived alloreactive sequences dropped significantly. Roughly 75-97% of proliferating CD4+ or CD8+ clones lacked a naive or memory phenotype that could be assigned. Memory cells seemed less diverse than naive T cells, which seemed major alloresponse contributors.

The receptor was isolated from a human donor in good health. Some clones in this sample may be carry-over from other donors' samples. The source material was CD4+ T cells sorted from blood. This sequence joins TRBV9 and TRBJ2-7; TRBD2 aligns across 10 bases. The CDR3 bases are TGTGCCAGCAGCGTAGGTCCTAGCGGGGGCGCCTACGAGCAGTACTTC. Its protein is CASSVGPSGGAYEQYF.